These T cell receptor beta chains were read from a single sample in a study of T cells after yellow fever vaccination. TCRdb recomputed calls from the 5' RACE reads with MiXCR, one row per CDR3 protein. The data hold 300,000 to 350,000 distinct CDR3 sequences, with around a tenth observed a single time. This specimen consisted of CD4+ T cells sorted from PBMCs, obtained 45 days after the yellow fever booster vaccination. The source of these receptors is a man aged 18 to 29 who received the YFV17D yellow fever vaccine. Both conserved end residues are part of each CDR3.

v_gene	j_gene	CDR3aa
TRBV5-4	TRBJ2-5	CASSLQLKETQYF
TRBV3-1	TRBJ2-4	CASSHEKNIQYF
TRBV16	TRBJ1-5	CASSQSRTGKPQHF
TRBV2	TRBJ2-5	CASSGGQPIQETQYF
TRBV20-1	TRBJ2-5	CSARFVGGASQETQYF
TRBV24-1	TRBJ2-3	CATSDPSGGPDTQYF
TRBV5-1	TRBJ2-6	CASSPFAPGANVLTF
TRBV5-1	TRBJ1-3	CASSPQPGNTIYF
TRBV6-4	TRBJ2-1	CASSETGGSYNEQFF
TRBV5-1	TRBJ2-1	CASTGQGGNEQFF
TRBV11-2	TRBJ1-5	CASSRDWGGNQPQHF
TRBV20-1	TRBJ2-2	CSARTSGGTNTGELFF
TRBV7-3	TRBJ2-2	CASSLTFGATNTGELFF
TRBV28	TRBJ1-4	CASSAPGGADYNEKLFF
TRBV6-2/TRBV6-3	TRBJ2-7	CASTRRDYLDEQYF
TRBV7-3	TRBJ1-1	CASSLIGGDRTTEAFF
TRBV13	TRBJ2-7	CASSLQGISYEQYF
TRBV5-4	TRBJ2-3	CASRASQGFTDTQYF
TRBV6-6	TRBJ2-7	CASSPGTGVPEQYF
TRBV4-1	TRBJ2-3	CASSQVGSGQGARDTQYF